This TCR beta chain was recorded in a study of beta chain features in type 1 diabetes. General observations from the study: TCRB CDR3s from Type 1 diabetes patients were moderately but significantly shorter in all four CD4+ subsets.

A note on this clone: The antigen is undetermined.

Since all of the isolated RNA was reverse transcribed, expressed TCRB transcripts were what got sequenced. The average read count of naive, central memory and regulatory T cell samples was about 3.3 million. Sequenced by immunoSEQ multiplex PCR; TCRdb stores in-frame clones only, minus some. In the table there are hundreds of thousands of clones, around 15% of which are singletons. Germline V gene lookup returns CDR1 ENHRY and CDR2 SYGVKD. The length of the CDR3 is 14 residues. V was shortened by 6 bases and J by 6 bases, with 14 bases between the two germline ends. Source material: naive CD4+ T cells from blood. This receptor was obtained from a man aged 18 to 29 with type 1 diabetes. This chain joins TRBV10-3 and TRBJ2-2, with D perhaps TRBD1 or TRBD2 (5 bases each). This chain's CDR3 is CAIRPYVGPGELFF. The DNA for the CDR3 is TGTGCCATCAGGCCCTACGTGGGACCCGGGGAGCTGTTTTTT.